Following are 23 T cell receptor beta chains from one sample sequenced in a study of graft-versus-host responses after intestinal transplantation. Sequencing was performed with immunoSEQ multiplex PCR; in TCRdb, only in-frame clones are kept and a portion is missing. The repertoire consists of roughly 25,000 clones, with less than 85% occurring once and the leading ten covering around 1.1%. The sample consisted of PBMCs, taken roughly 29 days after intestinal transplant. These receptors originate from a human patient who received an intestinal transplant, so some T cells may come from the graft donor.

The V gene is TRBV4-1, the J gene TRBJ2-1, with D unclear. Germline V gives CDR1 MGHRA, CDR2 YSYEKL. With 2 bases removed from V and 7 bases from J, the gap between germline ends came to 9 bases. The CDR3 covers 13 residues. DNA of the CDR3: TGCGCCAGCAGCCAACAACAGTGGAATGAGCAGTTCTTC. Protein: CASSQQQWNEQFF.

The chain recombines TRBV7-3 with TRBJ2-3, with 7 bases identical to TRBD1. The germline V gene encodes CDR1 SGHTA and CDR2 FQGTGA. V trimming: 3 bases; J trimming: 3 bases; junction bases outside the gene matches: 9. This CDR3 is built from 16 residues. In DNA form, the CDR3 reads TGTGCCAGCAGCTTCCCCGGGACAGATGCTACAGATACGCAGTATTTT. Its translation: CASSFPGTDATDTQYF.

V gene TRBV11-1 combines with J gene TRBJ2-7, with 8 bases identical to TRBD2. CDR1 and CDR2 from the germline V gene are SGHAT and FQDESV (reference sequence). The CDR3 has 17 amino acids. V was pared by 0 bases and J by 6 bases, with 13 bases of the junction left unmatched. The CDR3 is CASSLAPLSLGGGEQYF. CDR3 coding DNA: TGTGCCAGCAGCTTAGCGCCTCTCAGCCTCGGGGGGGGCGAGCAGTACTTC.

The rearrangement uses TRBV5-4 and TRBJ2-3; weak D call: TRBD2 (5 bases). V lost 1 base and J lost 0, with 9 bases in between. In germline, CDR1 is SGHNT, CDR2 YYREEE (reference sequence). CDR3 size: 15 residues. The CDR3 reads CASSLNRLSTDTQYF. CDR3 DNA sequence: TGTGCCAGCAGCTTGAACCGACTAAGCACAGATACGCAGTATTTT.

The CDR3 protein is CASSIPGTFYGYTF. Here the CDR3 DNA reads TGTGCCAGTAGTATCCCCGGGACGTTCTATGGCTACACCTTC. The gene calls are TRBV19 and TRBJ1-2; tentative D call: TRBD1 (5 bases). This CDR3 contains 14 residues. The V end lost 3 bases, the J end lost 4 bases, and 12 bases lay between the germline ends. In germline, CDR1 is LNHDA, CDR2 SQIVND (reference sequence).

This sequence joins TRBV11-3 and TRBJ2-5, with TRBD2 matching 9 bases. The CDR3 extends over 15 amino acids. With 1 base clipped from V and 4 bases from J, the junction kept 4 bases outside the gene matches. Germline CDR1 and CDR2: SGHNT and YENEEA. CDR3 bases: TGTGCCAGCAGCTTAGGAGCTAGCGGGGCAGAGACCCAGTACTTC. Protein sequence: CASSLGASGAETQYF.

To note about this clone: A junction boundary mismatches the germline segment, possibly from a read error. The genes are TRBV7-7 and TRBJ2-5; tentatively, D is TRBD1 (6 bases). Matching the DNA end better, TRBJ2-7 makes the J call doubtful. This CDR3 spans 13 amino acids. Looked up from germline, CDR1 is SSHAT and CDR2 is FNYEAQ (reference sequence). CDR3 sequence reads: CASSLIQGSEQYF. The CDR3 nucleotides read TGTGCTAGCAGCTTAATACAGGGATCCGAGCAGTACTTC.

V is TRBV2 and J is TRBJ1-5; D possibly corresponds to TRBD1 (5 bases). Germline assignment: CDR1 SNHLY and CDR2 FYNNEI. The length of the CDR3 is 15 residues. The ends were cut back, 3 bases at V and 3 bases at J, with 12 bases in the middle. CDR3 bases: TGTGCCAGCAGTGAGTGGACATATCTCAATCAGCCCCAGCATTTT. Protein: CASSEWTYLNQPQHF.

Remarks on this clone: At one end the junction does not follow the germline gene, possibly because of a read error. Other DNA sequences in this specimen translate into the identical CDR3. This chain links TRBV7-2 with TRBJ2-3; D might be TRBD2 (6 bases). Germline V CDR1 and CDR2: SGHTA, FQGNSA. The CDR3 is made up of 14 amino acids. The CDR3 sequence: CASSLDGSTDTQYF. DNA of the CDR3: TGTGCCAGCAGCTTAGACGGGAGTACAGATACGCAGTACTTT.

V gene TRBV2 combines with J gene TRBJ1-1; the match to TRBD1 covers 11 bases. The germline V gene has CDR1 SNHLY and CDR2 FYNNEI. The length of the CDR3 is 15 residues. With 4 bases clipped from V and 6 bases from J, the junction kept 7 bases outside the gene matches. For the CDR3, the DNA is TGTGCCAGCAGTGCACCGGGACAGGGGGTTTCTGAAGCTTTCTTT. This codes for CASSAPGQGVSEAFF.

The chain joins TRBV2 to TRBJ1-2; D not resolved. Germline-derived CDR1 and CDR2 are SNHLY and FYNNEI. This CDR3 spans 13 amino acids. Trimming stripped 5 bases from V and 8 bases from J, with 15 bases between. In nucleotides, the CDR3 is TGTGCCAGCAGTATCCGGGCCCAAGGGGGCTACACCTTC. Its protein is CASSIRAQGGYTF.

The gene calls are TRBV7-5 and TRBJ2-3; the table gives TRBD1 as D, unverified against the DNA. TRBV7-5 is marked as a pseudogene. This CDR3 has 15 residues. Here the CDR3 reads CVRSLRDRHTDTQYF. In DNA, the CDR3 is TGTGTCAGAAGCCTCCGGGACAGACACACAGATACGCAGTATTTT.

This chain links TRBV7-2 with TRBJ2-7; tentative D call: TRBD1 (5 bases). V was pared by 1 base and J by 3 bases, with 7 bases between. CDR3 length: 13 residues. Looked up from germline, CDR1 is SGHTA and CDR2 is FQGNSA. CDR3 in amino acids: CASSLGRGYEQYF. DNA of the CDR3: TGTGCCAGCAGCTTAGGTAGGGGCTACGAGCAGTACTTC.

The rearrangement links TRBV27 to TRBJ1-2; D ambiguous. Germline V lookup: CDR1 MNHEY, CDR2 SMNVEV (reference sequence). The CDR3 spans 18 residues. The V end lost 4 bases, the J end lost 1 base, and 22 bases lay between the germline ends. The CDR3 DNA reads TGTGCCAGCAGTTGGCCGGAGGGTCCTATCGACTGTAACTATGGCTACACCTTC. This gives the protein CASSWPEGPIDCNYGYTF.

The J gene is TRBJ1-2, the V gene TRBV28, with 7 bases lining up with TRBD1. Germline-derived CDR1 and CDR2 are MDHEN and SYDVKM. The CDR3 extends over 14 amino acids. Losses at the gene ends were 4 bases for V and 6 bases for J; bases not matched to a gene: 8. The DNA of the CDR3 is TGTGCCAGCAGTTCCGCGACAGGGTTCGATGGCTACACCTTC. Its protein is CASSSATGFDGYTF.

This clone came up a few times. The V call is TRBV12-5, the J call TRBJ1-2; 7 bases align to TRBD1. Germline V lookup: CDR1 LGHNT, CDR2 FRNRAP. The V and J ends lost 3 bases and 7 bases, in that order; junction bases with no gene match: 8. The CDR3 is 14 residues long. This CDR3 is CASGLGEGGGGYTF. CDR3 in DNA: TGTGCTAGTGGTTTAGGCGAAGGGGGCGGTGGCTACACCTTC.

The J gene is TRBJ1-2, the V gene TRBV29-1; D is unclear. This CDR3 contains 11 residues. Trimming pared 2 bases from V and 6 bases from J, leaving 7 bases between. Germline V CDR1 and CDR2: SQVTM, ANQGSEA. CDR3 residues: CSVESLNGYTF. The DNA of the CDR3 is TGCAGCGTTGAATCGTTGAATGGCTACACCTTC. The complete variable domain, with remaining parts taken from reference TRBV29-1 and TRBJ1-2, reads SAVISQKPSRDICQRGTSLTIQCQVDSQVTMMFWYRQQPGQSLTLIATANQGSEATYESGFVIDKFPISRPNLTFSTLTVSNMSPEDSSIYLCSVESLNGYTFGSGTRLTVV.

This chain joins TRBV29-1 and TRBJ2-7, with TRBD2 matching over 9 bases. Germline V gene lookup returns CDR1 SQVTM and CDR2 ANQGSEA. CDR3 length equals 13 residues. The V and J ends lost 4 bases and 2 bases, in that order; junction bases with no gene match: 3. The CDR3 nucleotides read TGCAGCGTTGCAGGCGGGAGGGCCTACGAGCAGTACTTC. This encodes CSVAGGRAYEQYF.

This chain links TRBV7-6 with TRBJ2-4, with D unresolved. This CDR3 has 14 residues. Germline V gives CDR1 SGHVS, CDR2 FNYEAQ. The ends were cut back, 5 bases at V and 10 bases at J, with 18 bases in the middle. The CDR3 DNA sequence: TGTGCCAGCAGCCAGGACCCCGCCGGTGGAATTCAGTACTTC. Protein product: CASSQDPAGGIQYF. The full variable domain, its missing parts supplied by reference TRBV7-6 and TRBJ2-4, is GAGVSQSPRYKVTKRGQDVALRCDPISGHVSLYWYRQALGQGPEFLTYFNYEAQQDKSGLPNDRFSAERPEGSISTLTIQRTEQRDSAMYRCASSQDPAGGIQYFGAGTRLSVL.

This clone has only a few counts. V and J are TRBV2 and TRBJ2-1; perhaps TRBD2 as D (6 bases). The ends were cut back, 0 bases at V and 3 bases at J, with 9 bases in the middle. Germline V gives CDR1 SNHLY, CDR2 FYNNEI. The CDR3 is made up of 15 amino acids. CDR3 region: CASSEAGEVYNEQFF. In DNA, the CDR3 is TGTGCCAGCAGTGAAGCGGGGGAGGTCTACAATGAGCAGTTCTTC.

The CDR3 bases are TGTGCCAGCAGGGGAGGGGGCACAAGCTCCTACGAGCAGTACTTC. It encodes CASRGGGTSSYEQYF. The genes are TRBV7-9 and TRBJ2-7, with D perhaps given as TRBD1 or TRBD2 (7 bases each). V lost 6 bases and J lost 0, with 15 bases in between. The CDR3 is made up of 15 amino acids. CDR1 and CDR2 (germline): SEHNR, FQNEAQ (reference sequence).

In DNA, the CDR3 is TGTGCCAGCAGCGTTCCCACTAGCGGGAGTCATAATGAGCAGTTCTTC. Amino acid sequence: CASSVPTSGSHNEQFF. The rearrangement joins TRBV9 to TRBJ2-1, with 11 positions matching TRBD2. The CDR3 runs 16 residues. Losses at the gene ends were 2 bases for V and 7 bases for J; bases not matched to a gene: 8. The germline gives CDR1 SGDLS, CDR2 YYNGEE.

This clone was counted once. CDR3 loop: CAWSVTGNSPLHF. CDR3 DNA: TGTGCCTGGAGTGTTACAGGGAATTCACCCCTCCACTTT. This sequence joins TRBV30 and TRBJ1-6; possibly TRBD1 for D (6 bases). The germline V gene encodes CDR1 GTSNPN and CDR2 SVGIG (reference sequence). The CDR3 runs 13 residues. V lost 0 bases and J lost 7, with 7 bases in between.